This TCR beta chain was identified in a study of preoperative IRX-2 immunotherapy in early breast cancer. Treatment denoted: preoperative locoregional IRX-2 cytokine immunotherapy. Patients received preoperative, locoregional IRX-2 cytokine immunotherapy in a phase Ib study. CDR3 length equals 16 residues. The trim removed 5 bases at V and 4 bases at J, leaving 6 bases unmatched. Germline V lookup: CDR1 SGHNT, CDR2 YENEEA. Some clones are missing from TCRdb's copy, which holds only in-frame ones; the method was immunoSEQ multiplex PCR. The sample yields 25,000 to 30,000 clones, 65% to 85% seen once. This TCR was recovered from a human donor with breast cancer. The sample here was taken from a patient treated with IRX-2 immunotherapy. This chain links TRBV11-3 with TRBJ2-1, with 12 bases lining up with TRBD2. This CDR3 is CASSIGTSGLYNEQFF. The CDR3 DNA sequence: TGTGCCAGCAGCATCGGGACTAGCGGGCTTTACAATGAGCAGTTCTTC.